This TCR beta chain is from a study of shared clonotypes between healthy human individuals. The germline V gene has CDR1 SEHNR and CDR2 FQNEAQ (reference sequence). There are 15 residues in the CDR3. Germline trimming cut 7 bases from V and 0 bases from J; bases unmatched to any gene: 8. Each of the donors was a healthy adult who was HIV-negative and had not had a recent acute infection or vaccination. Splitting the CD4+ cells yielded a CD45RA+ naive subset and a CD45RA-negative memory subset. Sequencing was performed with immunoSEQ multiplex PCR; in TCRdb, only in-frame clones are kept and a portion is missing. The profile shows millions of clones, 85% to 95% of them singletons.

V and J are TRBV7-9 and TRBJ2-7; 8 nucleotides match TRBD1. Material for sequencing was naive CD4+ T cells sorted from blood. Subset defined: CD45RA+ positively selected. The receptor was derived from a man aged 18 to 30 in good health. In nucleotides, the CDR3 is TGTGCCAGCAACGACAGGGGTAGCGGCTCCTACGAGCAGTACTTC. Translation: CASNDRGSGSYEQYF.